These 8 T cell receptor beta chains came from one sample sequenced in a study of blood T cell repertoires in COVID-19. Sequenced by immunoSEQ multiplex PCR; TCRdb stores in-frame clones only, minus some. This sample has over 600,000 clones, with 90% found just once. The material sequenced was peripheral blood. These receptors all stem from a young woman with acute or convalescent COVID-19.

The rearrangement uses TRBV12-3 or TRBV12-4 and TRBJ2-1; a possible D gene is TRBD1 (6 bases). V was trimmed by 5 bases and J by 7 bases, leaving 9 bases between them. The CDR3 totals 12 residues. The CDR3 nucleotides are TGTGCCAGCAGTCTTAGGGGGAATGAGCAGTTCTTC. This sequence encodes CASSLRGNEQFF.

The CDR3 sequence is CASSQEYIFTGELFF. CDR3 sequence (DNA): TGCGCCAGCAGCCAAGAGTACATTTTCACCGGGGAGCTGTTTTTT. The chain links TRBV4-1 to TRBJ2-2; D is unclear. Germline V CDR1 and CDR2: MGHRA, YSYEKL. The V and J ends lost 0 bases and 4 bases respectively, with 9 bases between them. This CDR3 spans 15 amino acids.

This rearrangement joins TRBV19 to TRBJ2-1, with TRBD2 matching 8 bases. The J segment lost 1 base and the V segment lost 6 bases, leaving 5 bases of the junction unmatched. Germline V CDR1 and CDR2: LNHDA, SQIVND (reference sequence). This CDR3 contains 15 residues. CDR3 nucleotide sequence: TGTGCCAGTAGAGTGACTAGCGTTTCCTACAATGAGCAGTTCTTC. Amino acid sequence: CASRVTSVSYNEQFF.

This chain connects TRBV11-2 to TRBJ2-1; possible D gene TRBD2, 5 bases. Trimming left V 3 bases short and J 6 bases short, with 15 bases between. Germline V gene data show CDR1 as SGHAT and CDR2 as FQNNGV. The CDR3 has 15 residues. In nucleotides, the CDR3 is TGTGCCAGCAGCTTCACTTACGGGGTTGGCAATGAGCAGTTCTTC. This sequence encodes CASSFTYGVGNEQFF. Together with reference TRBV11-2 and TRBJ2-1, the CDR3 gives the full variable domain: EAGVAQSPRYKIIEKRQSVAFWCNPISGHATLYWYQQILGQGPKLLIQFQNNGVVDDSQLPKDRFSAERLKGVDSTLKIQPAKLEDSAVYLCASSFTYGVGNEQFFGPGTRLTVL.

In this sample, this clone turned up once. This rearrangement joins TRBV6-2 or TRBV6-3 to TRBJ2-1; 11 bases map to TRBD2. Germline V CDR1 and CDR2: MNHEY, SVGEGT. This CDR3 has 15 residues. V lost 5 bases and J lost 8; bases outside the gene matches: 8. The chain's CDR3 is CASSQLAGGHDEQFF. CDR3 nucleotide sequence: TGTGCCAGCAGTCAATTAGCGGGGGGGCATGATGAGCAGTTCTTC.

The chain uses TRBV10-3 and TRBJ1-2, with 7 bases identical to TRBD1. The CDR3 extends over 15 amino acids. Looked up from germline, CDR1 is ENHRY and CDR2 is SYGVKD. V lost 3 bases and J lost 9; bases outside the gene matches: 13. CDR3 sequence (DNA): TGTGCCATCAGTGAAGGGACAGAGCACTTCGGGAGCTACACCTTC. Translation: CAISEGTEHFGSYTF.

The chain uses TRBV9 and TRBJ1-1, with D hard to call. The CDR3 totals 15 residues. The V gene's germline CDR1 is SGDLS and CDR2 YYNGEE. Trimming left V 0 bases short and J 3 bases short, with 12 bases between. This CDR3 reads CASSVAPRSYTEAFF. In DNA, the CDR3 is TGTGCCAGCAGCGTAGCCCCCAGAAGTTACACTGAAGCTTTCTTT.

With regard to this clone: Within the sample, other DNA sequences also encode this same CDR3. The chain uses TRBV18 and TRBJ2-6; 7 nucleotides agree with TRBD1. The V and J ends lost 1 base and 4 bases, in that order; junction bases with no gene match: 4. Germline lookup yields CDR1 KGHSH and CDR2 LQKENI. This CDR3 is built from 16 residues. The CDR3 nucleotides are TGTGCCAGCTCACCACAGGGGGCAACGGGGGCCAACGTCCTGACTTTC. Its translation: CASSPQGATGANVLTF.